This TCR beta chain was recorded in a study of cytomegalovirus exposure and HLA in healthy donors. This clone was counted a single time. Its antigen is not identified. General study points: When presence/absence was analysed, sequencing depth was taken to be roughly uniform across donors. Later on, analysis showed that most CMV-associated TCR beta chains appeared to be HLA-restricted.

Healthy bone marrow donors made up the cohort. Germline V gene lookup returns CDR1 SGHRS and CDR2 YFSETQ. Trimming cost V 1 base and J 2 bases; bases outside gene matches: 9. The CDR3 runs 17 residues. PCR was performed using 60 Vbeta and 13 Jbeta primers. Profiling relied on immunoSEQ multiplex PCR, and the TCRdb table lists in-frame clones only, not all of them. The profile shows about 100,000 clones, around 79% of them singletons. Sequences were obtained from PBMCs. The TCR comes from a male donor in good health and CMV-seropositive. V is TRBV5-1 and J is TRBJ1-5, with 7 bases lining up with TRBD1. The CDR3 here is CASSLRDRVFGNQPQHF. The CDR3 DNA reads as TGCGCCAGCAGCTTGAGAGACAGGGTTTTTGGCAATCAGCCCCAGCATTTT.